This note documents a single T cell receptor (beta chain) sequence. Its target is not known. These data originate in a study of cytomegalovirus exposure and HLA in healthy donors. CDR1 LNHNV and CDR2 YYDKDF come from the germline V gene (reference sequence). V lost 1 base and J lost 3; bases outside the gene matches: 4. The CDR3 sequence is 15 residues long. The PCR contained 60 Vbeta and 13 Jbeta primers. The table came from immunoSEQ multiplex PCR; TCRdb's copy has only in-frame clones and leaves some out. The profile shows about 150,000 clones, roughly 64% of them singletons. Study-level findings and limits: TCR beta sequences reportedly predicted the HLA-A and HLA-B alleles of most subjects accurately.

The chain links TRBV15 to TRBJ2-3, with 7 positions matching TRBD2. The sequence was collected from a woman aged 25 to 39 in good health and CMV-seropositive. Sequenced input: PBMCs. The DNA of the CDR3 is TGTGCCACCAGCAGAGCTGGGGGGGGGACAGATACGCAGTATTTT. Translation: CATSRAGGGTDTQYF. The whole variable domain, remainder taken from reference TRBV15 and TRBJ2-3, is DAMVIQNPRYQVTQFGKPVTLSCSQTLNHNVMYWYQQKSSQAPKLLFHYYDKDFNNEADTPDNFQSRRPNTSFCFLDIRSPGLGDTAMYLCATSRAGGGTDTQYFGPGTRLTVL.